A selection of T cell receptor beta chains follows, all from one sample in a study of T-cell memory formation after mild COVID-19. MiXCR was run by TCRdb on the 5' RACE reads, yielding one entry per CDR3 protein. The sample contains about 270,000 distinct CDR3 sequences, around 17% of which appear only once. Sequencing was performed on PBMCs or a T cell subset sorted from them (not recorded which). The receptor set was obtained from a man aged 18 to 29 who had mild COVID-19 (a few samples of this study predate the infection). Cell type and time point are not known. CDR3s include the opening cysteine and the closing phenylalanine or tryptophan. A D gene is named only where the DNA matches it firmly. Only some rows state a clone size, as once, few, many or a class for expanded clones.

d_call	clone_size	v_call	j_call	cdr3_nt	cdr3_aa
-	-	TRBV5-1	TRBJ1-1	TGCGCCGGACCTGACAGGACGAACACTGAAGCTTTCTTT	CAGPDRTNTEAFF
TRBD1	-	TRBV12-3/TRBV12-4	TRBJ2-1	TGTGCCAGCCGGACAGGATCATACAATGAGCAGTTCTTC	CASRTGSYNEQFF
-	-	TRBV25-1	TRBJ2-1	TGTGCCAGCAGTGGCCAGGGGCCCCGGCAGTTCTTC	CASSGQGPRQFF
-	few	TRBV29-1	TRBJ2-2	TGCAGCGTTGGCGACACTGACTATCTGAACACCGGGGAGCTGTTTTTT	CSVGDTDYLNTGELFF
TRBD2	-	TRBV7-3	TRBJ2-5	TGTGCCAGCAGCTTAATGGCTAGCGGGGGTGAGACCCAGTACTTC	CASSLMASGGETQYF
-	-	TRBV5-6	TRBJ1-5	TGTGCCAGCAGTAAAGGGGGTCTGGGCGCTTGGAGCAATCAGCCCCAGCATTTT	CASSKGGLGAWSNQPQHF
TRBD2	-	TRBV20-1	TRBJ2-1	TGCAGTGCTAGCCGTCGGGAGGGGGGGCCTTACAATGAGCAGTTCTTC	CSASRREGGPYNEQFF
TRBD2	many	TRBV2	TRBJ2-3	TGTGCCAGCAGCCCACTAGCGGGGGGAACAGATACGCAGTATTTT	CASSPLAGGTDTQYF
-	once	TRBV7-2	TRBJ1-3	TGTGCCAGCAGCTTAGGCAGCTCTGGAAACACCATATATTTT	CASSLGSSGNTIYF
TRBD1	-	TRBV20-1	TRBJ2-7	TGCAGTGCTAGGGGGACAGGGGGCTTACCCTACGAGCAGTACTTC	CSARGTGGLPYEQYF
-	few	TRBV15	TRBJ2-7	TGTGCCACCAGCCGGGCCCCAGGGGCTTACGAGCAGTACTTC	CATSRAPGAYEQYF
-	-	TRBV5-1	TRBJ2-2	TGCGCCAGCAGCTTGGATTGGGTCTTGAACACCGGGGAGCTGTTTTTT	CASSLDWVLNTGELFF
-	-	TRBV5-1	TRBJ2-7	TGCGCCAGCAGCGCGGACAGATACTACGAGCAGTACTTC	CASSADRYYEQYF
-	-	TRBV7-2	TRBJ2-7	TGTGCCAGCAGCCATACGGCGCGGCAGGCCAACTACGAGCAGTACTTC	CASSHTARQANYEQYF
-	-	TRBV9	TRBJ1-2	TGTGCCAGCAGCCCGAGGGAAACCGACTATGGCTACACCTTC	CASSPRETDYGYTF
-	-	TRBV12-3/TRBV12-4	TRBJ1-2	TGTGCCAGCAGTTCGAAACAGAACTATGGCTACACCTTC	CASSSKQNYGYTF
-	-	TRBV7-9	TRBJ2-1	TGTGCCAGCAGCTCAGCCCCCGATGAGCAGTTCTTC	CASSSAPDEQFF
TRBD1	-	TRBV7-2	TRBJ1-5	TGTGCCAGCACCCGACAGGGGGAAGGTAGCAATCAGCCCCAGCATTTT	CASTRQGEGSNQPQHF
TRBD2	few	TRBV7-2	TRBJ2-4	TGTGCCAGCAGCCCTCGGGTAGCGGGGGGATTAGCCAAAAACATTCAGTACTTC	CASSPRVAGGLAKNIQYF
TRBD2	few	TRBV12-3/TRBV12-4	TRBJ2-5	TGTGCCAGCAGTTTAGCCCTAGCGGGGGTTGAGACCCAGTACTTC	CASSLALAGVETQYF
-	few	TRBV20-1	TRBJ1-6	TGCAGTGCTTCCACGACAGGCGATAATTCACCCCTCCACTTT	CSASTTGDNSPLHF
-	many	TRBV12-3/TRBV12-4	TRBJ1-4	TGTGCCAGCAGCGGGGGGAGCAGTGATGAAAAACTGTTTTTT	CASSGGSSDEKLFF